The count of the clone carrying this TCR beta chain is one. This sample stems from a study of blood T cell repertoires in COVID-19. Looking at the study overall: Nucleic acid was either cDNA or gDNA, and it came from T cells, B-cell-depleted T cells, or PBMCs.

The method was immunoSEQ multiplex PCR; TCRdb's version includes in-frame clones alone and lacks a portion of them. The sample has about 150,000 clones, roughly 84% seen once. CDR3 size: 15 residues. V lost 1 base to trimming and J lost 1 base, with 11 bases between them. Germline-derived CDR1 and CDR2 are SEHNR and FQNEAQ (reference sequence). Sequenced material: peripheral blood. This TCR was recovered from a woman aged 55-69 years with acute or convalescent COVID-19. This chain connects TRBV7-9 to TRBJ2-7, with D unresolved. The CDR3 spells CASSLVRRGSYEQYF. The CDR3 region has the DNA TGTGCCAGCAGCTTAGTGAGGCGTGGGTCCTACGAGCAGTACTTC. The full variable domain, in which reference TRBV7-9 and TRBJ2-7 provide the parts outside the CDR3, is DTGVSQNPRHKITKRGQNVTFRCDPISEHNRLYWYRQTLGQGPEFLTYFQNEAQLEKSRLLSDRFSAERPKGSFSTLEIQRTEQGDSAMYLCASSLVRRGSYEQYFGPGTRLTVT.